This record covers a single TCR beta chain. Only in-frame clones appear in the TCRdb table, and some are missing; sequencing was by immunoSEQ multiplex PCR. This table has approximately 120,000 clones, about four fifths appearing once. This record belongs to a study of blood T cell repertoires in COVID-19. In the study overall: There were acute and convalescent COVID-19 samples, and they came from the United States, Italy and Spain. T cells, B-cell-depleted T cells, or PBMCs supplied cDNA or gDNA.

Seattle cases were enrolled at active infection and followed longitudinally. V dropped 3 bases and J dropped 6; count of bases not matched to a gene: 5. The CDR3 is made up of 13 amino acids. Germline V gives CDR1 SGHDT, CDR2 YYEEEE. The V and J genes are TRBV5-6 and TRBJ1-1; 7 positions match TRBD1. The TCR was taken from a man aged 25 to 40 with COVID-19, enrolled during active disease. Sample: peripheral blood. As DNA, the CDR3 is TGTGCCAGCAGCTGGCAGGGGGTGCCTGAAGCTTTCTTT. Encoded protein: CASSWQGVPEAFF. The whole variable domain, remainder taken from reference TRBV5-6 and TRBJ1-1, is DAGVTQSPTHLIKTRGQQVTLRCSPKSGHDTVSWYQQALGQGPQFIFQYYEEEERQRGNFPDRFSGHQFPNYSSELNVNALLLGDSALYLCASSWQGVPEAFFGQGTRLTVV.